This T cell receptor beta chain is drawn from a study of blood T cell repertoires in COVID-19. This clone was seen a single time. The data were produced by immunoSEQ multiplex PCR, yet TCRdb's version contains in-frame clones alone and is incomplete. The repertoire holds 25,000 to 35,000 clones, with roughly 87% as singletons. The germline CDR1 and CDR2 sequences are MGHDK and SYGVNS. Trimming removed 8 bases from V and 8 bases from J, with 9 bases in between. The length of the CDR3 is 11 residues. The chain has TRBV25-1 and TRBJ1-4; D is perhaps TRBD1 (5 bases). The sequence was obtained from a man aged 60 to 69 with COVID-19, enrolled during active disease. Specimen: peripheral blood. The CDR3 loop reads CASGQGEKLFF. DNA of the CDR3: TGTGCCAGCGGGCAGGGCGAAAAACTGTTTTTT.